Described below is a single T cell receptor beta chain sequence and its context. Its target is not known. The CDR3 totals 16 residues. The V gene's germline CDR1 is SGHKS and CDR2 YYEKEE (reference sequence). Trimming stripped 5 bases from V and 2 bases from J, with 19 bases between. The entry originates in a study of cytomegalovirus exposure and HLA in healthy donors. Use of 60 Vbeta and 13 Jbeta primers characterized the PCR. Profiling relied on immunoSEQ multiplex PCR, and the TCRdb table lists in-frame clones only, not all of them. The sample table includes 200,000 to 250,000 clones. Points from the study as a whole: Previous analysis showed most TCR beta V segments were productive about 90% or about 30% of the time.

The chain couples TRBV5-5 to TRBJ1-2; D not resolved. The receptor was isolated from a woman in her 30s in good health and CMV-seropositive. The sequencing sample was made of PBMCs. CDR3 amino acids: CASSSVVPSRNYGYTF. CDR3 coding DNA: TGTGCCAGCAGTTCCGTCGTCCCCTCGCGCAACTATGGCTACACCTTC.